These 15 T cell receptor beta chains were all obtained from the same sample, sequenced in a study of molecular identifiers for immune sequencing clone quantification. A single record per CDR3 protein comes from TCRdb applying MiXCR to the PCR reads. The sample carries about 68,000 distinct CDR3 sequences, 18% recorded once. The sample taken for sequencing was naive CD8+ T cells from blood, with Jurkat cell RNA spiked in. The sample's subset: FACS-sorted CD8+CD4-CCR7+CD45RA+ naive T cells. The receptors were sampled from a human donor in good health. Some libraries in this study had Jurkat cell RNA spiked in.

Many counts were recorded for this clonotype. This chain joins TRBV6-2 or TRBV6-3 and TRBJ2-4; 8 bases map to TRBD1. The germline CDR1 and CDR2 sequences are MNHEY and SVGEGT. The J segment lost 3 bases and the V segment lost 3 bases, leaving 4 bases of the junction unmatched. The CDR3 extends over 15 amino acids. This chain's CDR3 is CASSYGQGGKNIQYF. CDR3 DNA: TGTGCCAGCAGTTATGGACAGGGAGGCAAAAACATTCAGTACTTC.

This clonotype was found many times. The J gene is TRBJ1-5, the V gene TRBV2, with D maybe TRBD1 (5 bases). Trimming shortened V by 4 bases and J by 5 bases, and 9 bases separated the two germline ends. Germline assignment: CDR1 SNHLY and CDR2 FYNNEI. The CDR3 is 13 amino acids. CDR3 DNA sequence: TGTGCCAGCAGTGCGTGGGGCGATCAGCCCCAGCATTTT. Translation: CASSAWGDQPQHF. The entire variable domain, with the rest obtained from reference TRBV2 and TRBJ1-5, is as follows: EPEVTQTPSHQVTQMGQEVILRCVPISNHLYFYWYRQILGQKVEFLVSFYNNEISEKSEIFDDQFSVERPDGSNFTLKIRSTKLEDSAMYFCASSAWGDQPQHFGDGTRLSIL.

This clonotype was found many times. The CDR3 sequence is CASSYTGTSGRSDSYEQYF. CDR3 DNA: TGTGCCAGCAGCTACACCGGGACTAGCGGGAGGTCCGACTCCTACGAGCAGTACTTC. The chain has TRBV7-9 and TRBJ2-7; 15 nucleotides line up with TRBD2. Germline assignment: CDR1 SEHNR and CDR2 FQNEAQ (reference sequence). This CDR3 has 19 residues. V trimming: 4 bases; J trimming: 0 bases; junction bases outside the gene matches: 10.

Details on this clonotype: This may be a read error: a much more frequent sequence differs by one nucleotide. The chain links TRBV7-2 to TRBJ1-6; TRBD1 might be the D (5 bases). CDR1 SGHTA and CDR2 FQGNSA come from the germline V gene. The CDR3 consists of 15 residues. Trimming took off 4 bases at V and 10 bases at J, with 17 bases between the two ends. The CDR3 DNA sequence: TGTGCCAGCAGCTATAGGGGACGGGGTCTGTCACCCCTCCACTTT. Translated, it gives CASSYRGRGLSPLHF.

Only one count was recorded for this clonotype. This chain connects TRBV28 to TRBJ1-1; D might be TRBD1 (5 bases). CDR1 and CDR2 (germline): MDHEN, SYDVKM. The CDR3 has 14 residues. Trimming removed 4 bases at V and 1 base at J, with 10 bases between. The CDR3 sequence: CASSYLGENTEAFF. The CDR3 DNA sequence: TGTGCCAGCAGTTACTTGGGGGAGAACACTGAAGCTTTCTTT. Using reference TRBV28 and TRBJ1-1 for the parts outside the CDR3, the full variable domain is DVKVTQSSRYLVKRTGEKVFLECVQDMDHENMFWYRQDPGLGLRLIYFSYDVKMKEKGDIPEGYSVSREKKERFSLILESASTNQTSMYLCASSYLGENTEAFFGQGTRLTVV.

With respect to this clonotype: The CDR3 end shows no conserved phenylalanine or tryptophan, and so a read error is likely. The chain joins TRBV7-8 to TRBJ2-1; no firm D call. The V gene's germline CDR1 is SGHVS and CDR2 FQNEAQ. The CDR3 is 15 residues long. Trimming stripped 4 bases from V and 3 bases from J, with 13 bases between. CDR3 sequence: CASSSSSPRYNEQFL. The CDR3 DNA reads TGTGCCAGCAGCTCCAGCAGTCCCCGCTACAATGAGCAGTTCCTC.

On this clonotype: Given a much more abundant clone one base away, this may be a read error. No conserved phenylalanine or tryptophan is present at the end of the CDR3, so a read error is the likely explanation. The CDR3 sequence is CSARGGGSYEQYY. The CDR3 DNA sequence: TGCAGTGCTAGGGGAGGCGGTTCCTACGAGCAGTACTAC. The gene calls are TRBV20-1 and TRBJ2-7, with D tentatively TRBD2 (6 bases). Germline-derived CDR1 and CDR2 are DFQATT and SNEGSKA (reference sequence). CDR3 length equals 13 residues. Trimming removed 3 bases from V and 1 base from J, with 10 bases in between.

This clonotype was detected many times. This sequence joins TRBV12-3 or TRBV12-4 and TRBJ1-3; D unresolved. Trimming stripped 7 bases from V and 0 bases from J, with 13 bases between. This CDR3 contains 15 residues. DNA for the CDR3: TGTGCCAGCACCGGAACTGACGCCTCTGGAAACACCATATATTTT. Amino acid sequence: CASTGTDASGNTIYF.

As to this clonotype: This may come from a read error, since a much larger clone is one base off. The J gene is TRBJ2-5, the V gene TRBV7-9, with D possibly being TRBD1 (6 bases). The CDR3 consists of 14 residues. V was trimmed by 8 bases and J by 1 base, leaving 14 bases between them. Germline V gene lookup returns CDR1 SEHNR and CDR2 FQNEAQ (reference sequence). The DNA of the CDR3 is TGTGCCAGCTGCTCGACAGGACCCCAAGAGACCCAGTACTTC. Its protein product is CASCSTGPQETQYF. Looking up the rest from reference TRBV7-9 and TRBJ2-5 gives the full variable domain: DTGVSQNPRHKITKRGQNVTFRCDPISEHNRLYWYRQTLGQGPEFLTYFQNEAQLEKSRLLSDRFSAERPKGSFSTLEIQRTEQGDSAMYLCASCSTGPQETQYFGPGTRLLVL.

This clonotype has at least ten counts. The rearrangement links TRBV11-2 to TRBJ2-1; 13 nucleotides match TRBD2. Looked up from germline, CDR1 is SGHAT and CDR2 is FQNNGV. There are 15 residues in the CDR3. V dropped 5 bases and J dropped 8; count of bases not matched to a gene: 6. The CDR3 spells CASSGGTSGNYEQFF. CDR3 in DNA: TGTGCCAGCAGCGGAGGGACTAGCGGGAACTATGAGCAGTTCTTC.

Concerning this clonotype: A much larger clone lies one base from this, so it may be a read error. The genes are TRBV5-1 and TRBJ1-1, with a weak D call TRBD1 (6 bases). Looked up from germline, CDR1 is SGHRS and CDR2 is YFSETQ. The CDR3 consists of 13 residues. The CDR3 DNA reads TGCGCCAGCAGCTCCCAGGGGTACACTGCAGCTTTCTTT. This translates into CASSSQGYTAAFF.

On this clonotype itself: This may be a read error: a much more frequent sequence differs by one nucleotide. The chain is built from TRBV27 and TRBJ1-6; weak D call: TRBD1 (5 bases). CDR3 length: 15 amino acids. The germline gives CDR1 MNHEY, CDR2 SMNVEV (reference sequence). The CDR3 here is CASSRRGSYDSPLHF. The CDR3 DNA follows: TGTGCCAGCAGCCGGCGGGGGTCCTATGATTCACCCCTCCACTTT.

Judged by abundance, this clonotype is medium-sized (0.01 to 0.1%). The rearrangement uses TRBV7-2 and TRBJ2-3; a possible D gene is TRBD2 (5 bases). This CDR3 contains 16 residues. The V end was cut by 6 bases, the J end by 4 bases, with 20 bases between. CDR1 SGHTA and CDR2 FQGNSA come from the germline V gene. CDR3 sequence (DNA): TGTGCCAGCAGTCCCGGGATTAGCTACTGGGCAGATACGCAGTATTTT. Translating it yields CASSPGISYWADTQYF.

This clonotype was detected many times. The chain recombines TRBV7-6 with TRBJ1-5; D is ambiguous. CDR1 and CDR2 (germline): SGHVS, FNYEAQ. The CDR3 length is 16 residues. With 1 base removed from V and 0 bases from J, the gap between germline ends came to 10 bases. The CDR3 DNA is TGTGCCAGCAGCTTAGAAGTGGCCGGTAGCAATCAGCCCCAGCATTTT. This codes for CASSLEVAGSNQPQHF.

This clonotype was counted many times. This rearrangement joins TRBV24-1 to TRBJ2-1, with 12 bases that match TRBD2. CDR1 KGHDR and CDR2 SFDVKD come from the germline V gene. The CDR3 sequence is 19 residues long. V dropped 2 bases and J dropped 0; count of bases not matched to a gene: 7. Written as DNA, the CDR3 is TGTGCCACCAGTGATTCGGCTAGCGGGAGGGATAGCTCCTACAATGAGCAGTTCTTC. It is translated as CATSDSASGRDSSYNEQFF.